This T cell receptor (beta chain) is drawn from a study of blood T cell repertoires in COVID-19. CDR3 length equals 15 residues. The germline V gene encodes CDR1 SNHLY and CDR2 FYNNEI. The ends were cut back, 6 bases at V and 3 bases at J, with 17 bases in the middle. Sequencing used immunoSEQ multiplex PCR; TCRdb keeps in-frame clones, though not all of them. The table records around 24,000 clones, 89% of them present only once. This receptor was obtained from a woman aged 70-85 years with active COVID-19. What was sequenced was peripheral blood. The chain joins TRBV2 to TRBJ1-2; TRBD1 might be the D (6 bases). CDR3 loop: CASSANPGQYYGYTF. The CDR3 DNA is TGTGCCAGCAGCGCCAACCCGGGACAATACTATGGCTACACCTTC.